This TCR beta chain was identified during a study of OX40 agonist ivuxolimab in advanced cancers. Study at large: The patients got ivuxolimab, which is an agonistic anti-OX40 (CD134) antibody. Cancers in dose escalation were hepatocellular, melanoma, renal cell and head and neck. Three patients got partial responses; one had hepatocellular carcinoma and two had cutaneous melanoma.

Clones were sequenced by immunoSEQ multiplex PCR, and TCRdb holds only the in-frame ones, with some missing. The sample lists about 7,300 clones; roughly 76% were seen once. Looked up from germline, CDR1 is GTSNPN and CDR2 is SVGIG (reference sequence). After removal of 0 bases from V and 7 bases from J, the junction contained 6 bases not matched to a gene. CDR3 length: 14 amino acids. Sequencing was performed on CD4+ or CD8+ T cells sorted from blood, taken in a trial of the OX40 agonist ivuxolimab. The TCR comes from an adult with an advanced solid tumor such as melanoma, head and neck, liver or kidney cancer. The V and J genes are TRBV30 and TRBJ1-5; the match to TRBD1 covers 7 bases. The DNA for the CDR3 is TGTGCCTGGAGTGTAGGCAGGGGGTACCAGCCCCAGCATTTT. Amino acid sequence: CAWSVGRGYQPQHF. Full variable domain (missing parts from reference TRBV30 and TRBJ1-5): SQTIHQWPATLVQPVGSPLSLECTVEGTSNPNLYWYRQAAGRGLQLLFYSVGIGQISSEVPQNLSASRPQDRQFILSSKKLLLSDSGFYLCAWSVGRGYQPQHFGDGTRLSIL.